A single sample is the source of the 30 T cell receptor beta chains below, sequenced in a study of Ad26.COV2.S vaccination and SARS-CoV-2 variants. Treatment reported: 15 to 20 received Ad26.COV2.S at low or high dose, single or two shots; roughly 5 received placebo; per-sample allocation not given. Sampling happened 63 days after the first vaccine or placebo injection. Data came from immunoSEQ multiplex PCR; TCRdb stores just in-frame clones and leaves some out. The sample yields about 400,000 clones, around nine tenths seen once. This specimen consisted of peripheral blood, obtained in a trial of Ad26.COV2.S vaccine versus placebo. The source of these receptors is a person aged 18-60 years who received the Ad26.COV2.S COVID-19 vaccine or a placebo.

The chain carries TRBV5-8 and TRBJ1-5; D is possibly TRBD1 (6 bases). The CDR3 consists of 14 residues. The V end lost 6 bases, the J end lost 5 bases, and 15 bases lay between the germline ends. Germline V gene lookup returns CDR1 SGHTS and CDR2 YDEGEE. The CDR3 loop is CASNPQGGDQPQHF. The CDR3 bases are TGTGCCAGCAACCCACAGGGAGGCGATCAGCCCCAGCATTTT.

The chain uses TRBV6-1 and TRBJ1-4, with unresolved D. This CDR3 is 14 amino acids long. Germline V CDR1 and CDR2: MNHNS, SASEGT. Trimming cost V 1 base and J 6 bases, with 9 bases left between them. The chain's CDR3 is CASSEGTGDEKLFF. The CDR3 nucleotides are TGTGCCAGCAGTGAAGGAACCGGGGATGAAAAACTGTTTTTT.

CDR3 in DNA: TGTGCCAGCAGCCCCGAGGGAGGGGGAAACACCATATATTTT. Amino acids: CASSPEGGGNTIYF. The chain couples TRBV9 to TRBJ1-3; no definite D call. V lost 4 bases and J 4 bases, leaving 12 bases between the germline ends. Germline V gene lookup returns CDR1 SGDLS and CDR2 YYNGEE. There are 14 residues in the CDR3.

A single count supports this clone. V is TRBV7-9 and J is TRBJ1-1; no clear D gene. V was cut by 2 bases and J by 10 bases, with 14 bases left in between. Germline V gene lookup returns CDR1 SEHNR and CDR2 FQNEAQ (reference sequence). CDR3 length: 13 residues. The CDR3 nucleotides are TGTGCCAGCAGCTTAAAAGTGGGTATTGGAGCTTTCTTT. This gives the protein CASSLKVGIGAFF. The whole variable domain, filled in from reference TRBV7-9 and TRBJ1-1, reads DTGVSQNPRHKITKRGQNVTFRCDPISEHNRLYWYRQTLGQGPEFLTYFQNEAQLEKSRLLSDRFSAERPKGSFSTLEIQRTEQGDSAMYLCASSLKVGIGAFFGQGTRLTVV.

The genes are TRBV7-8 and TRBJ1-1; 7 bases are a match to TRBD1. V was clipped by 5 bases and J by 6 bases; unmatched bases: 6. The CDR3 length is 13 residues. Germline CDR1 and CDR2: SGHVS and FQNEAQ. Here the CDR3 reads CASSRGQNPEAFF. The CDR3 DNA follows: TGTGCCAGCAGCAGGGGACAGAATCCTGAAGCTTTCTTT.

The J gene is TRBJ1-1, the V gene TRBV7-9; perhaps TRBD1 as D (5 bases). The CDR3 is 12 amino acids. Germline loops: CDR1 SEHNR, CDR2 FQNEAQ (reference sequence). The germline V and J ends were trimmed by 5 bases and 10 bases, with 14 bases remaining between them. CDR3 coding DNA: TGTGCCAGCAGCCCCGGGGCCGGGGGAGCTTTCTTT. This codes for CASSPGAGGAFF.

V and J are TRBV19 and TRBJ2-1; 10 nucleotides line up with TRBD1. V was clipped by 4 bases and J by 1 base; unmatched bases: 7. The CDR3 contains 17 residues. Germline V gives CDR1 LNHDA, CDR2 SQIVND (reference sequence). Written as DNA, the CDR3 is TGTGCCAGTAGTAAACAAGGACAGGGGGTTTCCTACAATGAGCAGTTCTTC. Translating gives CASSKQGQGVSYNEQFF.

The V and J genes are TRBV5-6 and TRBJ1-3, with D uncertain. Trimming took 4 bases from V and 3 from J, leaving 14 bases between them. The CDR3 contains 15 residues. Germline CDR1 is SGHDT and CDR2 is YYEEEE. CDR3 amino acids: CASSHTLLLGNTIYF. CDR3 coding DNA: TGTGCCAGCAGCCATACCCTACTACTTGGAAACACCATATATTTT.

This clone has only one observation. The V call is TRBV5-5, the J call TRBJ2-7; no clear D. The CDR3 loop spans 14 amino acids. The germline CDR1 and CDR2 sequences are SGHKS and YYEKEE (reference sequence). Trimming took off 0 bases at V and 0 bases at J, with 7 bases between the two ends. The CDR3, as DNA: TGTGCCAGCAGCTTGGTGGTAAACTCCTACGAGCAGTACTTC. Translation: CASSLVVNSYEQYF.

This chain joins TRBV19 and TRBJ1-5, with TRBD1 as a possible D gene (5 bases). Germline CDR1 reads LNHDA; CDR2 reads SQIVND (reference sequence). The length of the CDR3 is 14 residues. Trimming took 2 bases from V and 7 from J, leaving 12 bases between them. In DNA, the CDR3 is TGTGCCAGTAGTATACAGGGCTGGAGGCAGCCCCAGCATTTT. This codes for CASSIQGWRQPQHF.

The rearrangement uses TRBV5-1 and TRBJ1-1; possible D gene TRBD1, 5 bases. Trimming cost V 4 bases and J 4 bases, with 17 bases left between them. The germline CDR1 and CDR2 sequences are SGHRS and YFSETQ. CDR3 length: 15 residues. CDR3 protein: CASSPIGTPGTEAFF. The CDR3 DNA sequence: TGCGCCAGCAGCCCCATCGGGACGCCCGGCACTGAAGCTTTCTTT.

This rearrangement joins TRBV11-2 to TRBJ2-7; TRBD1 matches 7 bases. The junction had 4 bases not matched to a gene; V was cut back by 2 bases and J by 0 bases. The CDR3 contains 15 residues. CDR1 and CDR2 (germline): SGHAT, FQNNGV. CDR3 sequence: CASSLSGTVSYEQYF. The CDR3 DNA is TGTGCCAGCAGCTTAAGTGGGACAGTCTCCTACGAGCAGTACTTC.

The CDR3, as DNA: TGTGCCAGCAGTGAGCTCGCAATTGTAAACAATGAGCAGTTCTTC. Translating it yields CASSELAIVNNEQFF. The chain uses TRBV6-1 and TRBJ2-1; D unresolved. CDR3 length: 15 amino acids. Trimming cost V 3 bases and J 5 bases, with 14 bases left between them. Germline V CDR1 and CDR2: MNHNS, SASEGT.

V is TRBV10-2 and J is TRBJ1-2; D not resolved. Germline CDR1 is WSHSY and CDR2 is SAAADI. This CDR3 is 13 amino acids long. Trimming took 0 bases from V and 7 from J, leaving 9 bases between them. The CDR3 is CASSESGYGGYTF. CDR3 DNA: TGCGCCAGCAGTGAGTCAGGATACGGTGGCTACACCTTC.

The V call is TRBV6-5, the J call TRBJ1-1; D gene uncertain. The CDR3 extends over 14 amino acids. In germline, CDR1 is MNHEY, CDR2 SVGAGI. V shed 6 bases and J shed 2 bases, with 13 bases lying between them. The CDR3 sequence: CASSLWEGNTEAFF. The CDR3 DNA reads TGTGCCAGCAGCCTCTGGGAAGGAAACACTGAAGCTTTCTTT.

This chain links TRBV13 with TRBJ2-1; TRBD2 matches at 13 bases. V lost 4 bases, J lost 8 bases, and 8 bases stayed unmatched. Germline loops: CDR1 PRHDT, CDR2 FYEKMQ (reference sequence). This CDR3 region has 16 residues. In nucleotides, the CDR3 is TGTGCCAGCAGCTCGGAACTAGCGGGGGGGCCTCATGAGCAGTTCTTC. This gives the protein CASSSELAGGPHEQFF.

This sequence joins TRBV10-3 and TRBJ2-2; D gene uncertain. Germline V gene lookup returns CDR1 ENHRY and CDR2 SYGVKD. Trimming stripped 0 bases from V and 6 bases from J, with 5 bases between. The CDR3 has 13 amino acids. DNA of the CDR3: TGTGCCATCAGTGAGTCGACTGCCGGGGAGCTGTTTTTT. Translating gives CAISESTAGELFF.

The rearrangement uses TRBV7-2 and TRBJ1-6; 7 nucleotides agree with TRBD1. Germline-derived CDR1 and CDR2 are SGHTA and FQGNSA. V dropped 3 bases and J dropped 0; count of bases not matched to a gene: 8. This CDR3 is 18 amino acids long. The chain's CDR3 is CASSFRGHRTSYNSPLHF. For the CDR3, the DNA is TGTGCCAGCAGCTTTAGGGGGCATAGAACCTCCTATAATTCACCCCTCCACTTT.

The chain carries TRBV6-5 and TRBJ1-5; D gene ambiguous. The CDR3 has 13 residues. Trimming stripped 2 bases from V and 5 bases from J, with 7 bases between. Germline V gives CDR1 MNHEY, CDR2 SVGAGI. The CDR3 region is CASSYRGHQPQHF. The CDR3 nucleotides are TGTGCCAGCAGTTACCGGGGTCATCAGCCCCAGCATTTT.

In regard to this clone: One end of the junction varies from germline; a read error may be responsible. The rearrangement links TRBV7-7 to TRBJ1-5; D is perhaps TRBD1 (5 bases). Germline V gene data show CDR1 as SSHAT and CDR2 as FNYEAQ (reference sequence). This CDR3 has 13 residues. The CDR3 DNA follows: TGTGCTAGCAGCTTAGGGAAGGGGCAGCCCCAGCATTTT. As protein: CASSLGKGQPQHF.

This chain links TRBV5-4 with TRBJ1-2; weak D call: TRBD1 (5 bases). This CDR3 region has 14 residues. CDR1 is SGHNT, CDR2 YYREEE, per germline (reference sequence). Trimming cost V 4 bases and J 0 bases, with 10 bases left between them. CDR3 loop: CASSIDRTNYGYTF. CDR3 in DNA: TGTGCCAGCAGCATCGACAGAACTAACTATGGCTACACCTTC. Based on the CDR3 plus reference TRBV5-4 and TRBJ1-2, the full variable domain is ETGVTQSPTHLIKTRGQQVTLRCSSQSGHNTVSWYQQALGQGPQFIFQYYREEENGRGNFPPRFSGLQFPNYSSELNVNALELDDSALYLCASSIDRTNYGYTFGSGTRLTVV.

Here the CDR3 reads CASSHGTGAYEQYF. In DNA form, the CDR3 reads TGTGCCAGCAGTCACGGGACAGGTGCCTACGAGCAGTACTTC. The rearrangement uses TRBV27 and TRBJ2-7, with 8 bases matching TRBD1. The J segment lost 2 bases and the V segment lost 5 bases, leaving 5 bases of the junction unmatched. CDR1 is MNHEY and CDR2 is SMNVEV in the germline V gene (reference sequence). The length of the CDR3 is 14 residues.

The J gene is TRBJ2-7, the V gene TRBV5-1; maybe TRBD1 (7 bases). V was pared by 3 bases and J by 2 bases, with 12 bases between. Germline CDR1 reads SGHRS; CDR2 reads YFSETQ. The length of the CDR3 is 14 residues. CDR3 bases: TGCGCCAGCAGCTGGAGGGGGCCCCCCTACGAGCAGTACTTC. Translating gives CASSWRGPPYEQYF.

The chain joins TRBV5-1 to TRBJ1-5; a possible D gene is TRBD1 (5 bases). The germline gives CDR1 SGHRS, CDR2 YFSETQ. V lost 5 bases and J 4 bases, leaving 16 bases between the germline ends. CDR3 length: 15 residues. The CDR3 loop reads CASRGEGRRNQPQHF. The CDR3 bases are TGCGCCAGCAGGGGGGAGGGGAGGCGAAATCAGCCCCAGCATTTT.

This sequence joins TRBV19 and TRBJ1-4; 9 bases agree with TRBD1. V shed 4 bases and J 1 base; nucleotides not matched to a gene: 1. Germline V gene sequence: CDR1 LNHDA, CDR2 SQIVND (reference sequence). This CDR3 is 15 amino acids long. As DNA, the CDR3 is TGTGCCAGTAGTAGGACAGGGGAAACTAATGAAAAACTGTTTTTT. This translates into CASSRTGETNEKLFF.

The chain carries TRBV6-1 and TRBJ1-3; the D is unclear. This CDR3 is built from 15 residues. CDR1 MNHNS and CDR2 SASEGT come from the germline V gene. The V end was cut by 3 bases, the J end by 0 bases, with 9 bases between. The CDR3 DNA follows: TGTGCCAGCAGTGAGGACGGACTCTCTGGAAACACCATATATTTT. Its protein is CASSEDGLSGNTIYF.

V and J are TRBV19 and TRBJ1-2; 9 bases are a match to TRBD1. Germline values: CDR1 LNHDA, CDR2 SQIVND (reference sequence). Unmatched junction bases numbered 7, after V lost 6 bases and J lost 5 bases. The CDR3 extends over 14 amino acids. In nucleotides, the CDR3 is TGTGCCAGTAGGGGACAGGGCCGACTTTATGGCTACACCTTC. Encoded protein: CASRGQGRLYGYTF.

This chain uses TRBV6-6 with TRBJ1-2, with 12 bases aligning to TRBD1. The CDR3 extends over 17 amino acids. Per germline, CDR1 MNHNY and CDR2 SVGAGI (reference sequence). With 5 bases clipped from V and 4 bases from J, the junction kept 11 bases outside the gene matches. This chain's CDR3 is CASSRSGQGAGGYGYTF. The CDR3 DNA reads as TGTGCCAGCAGTCGCTCGGGACAGGGGGCAGGCGGCTATGGCTACACCTTC.

This clone has just a few counts. This chain connects TRBV2 to TRBJ1-6, with D possibly being TRBD1 (6 bases). The CDR3 has 14 residues. Trimming took 7 bases from V and 8 from J, leaving 15 bases between them. The germline V gene encodes CDR1 SNHLY and CDR2 FYNNEI. The CDR3 protein is CASTRDNGDSPLHF. CDR3 nucleotide sequence: TGTGCCAGCACCAGGGACAACGGGGATTCACCCCTCCACTTT.

This chain links TRBV20-1 with TRBJ2-7; D unresolved. The V and J ends lost 3 bases and 4 bases respectively, with 13 bases between them. The CDR3 has 13 amino acids. The V gene's germline CDR1 is DFQATT and CDR2 SNEGSKA (reference sequence). CDR3 bases: TGCAGTGCTAGTCGTTCCGGGCGGTACGAGCAGTACTTC. It encodes CSASRSGRYEQYF.